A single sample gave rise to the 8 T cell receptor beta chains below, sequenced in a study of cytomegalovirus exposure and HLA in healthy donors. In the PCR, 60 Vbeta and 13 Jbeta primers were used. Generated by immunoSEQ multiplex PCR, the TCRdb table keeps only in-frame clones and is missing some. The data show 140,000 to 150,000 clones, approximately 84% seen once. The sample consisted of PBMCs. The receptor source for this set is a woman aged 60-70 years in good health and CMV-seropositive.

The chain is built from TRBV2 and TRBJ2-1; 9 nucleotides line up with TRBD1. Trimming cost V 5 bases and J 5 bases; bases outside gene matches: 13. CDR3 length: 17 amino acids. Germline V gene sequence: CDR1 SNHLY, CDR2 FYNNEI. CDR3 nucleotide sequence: TGTGCCAGCAGTACGACCGTCCGGGACAGGGTAGACAATGAGCAGTTCTTC. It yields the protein CASSTTVRDRVDNEQFF.

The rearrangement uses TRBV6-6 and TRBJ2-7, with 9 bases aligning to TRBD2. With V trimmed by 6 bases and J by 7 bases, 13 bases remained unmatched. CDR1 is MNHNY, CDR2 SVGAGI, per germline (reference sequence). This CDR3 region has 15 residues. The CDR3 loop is CASSKREDPRGEQYF. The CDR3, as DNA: TGTGCCAGCAGCAAGCGGGAGGACCCCCGGGGGGAGCAGTACTTC.

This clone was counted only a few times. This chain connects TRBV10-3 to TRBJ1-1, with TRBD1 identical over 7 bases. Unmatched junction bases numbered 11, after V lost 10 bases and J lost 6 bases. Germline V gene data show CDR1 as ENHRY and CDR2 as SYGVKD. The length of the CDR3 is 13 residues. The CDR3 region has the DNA TGTGCCACAAAGATTGACAGGGTATCTGAAGCTTTCTTT. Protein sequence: CATKIDRVSEAFF.

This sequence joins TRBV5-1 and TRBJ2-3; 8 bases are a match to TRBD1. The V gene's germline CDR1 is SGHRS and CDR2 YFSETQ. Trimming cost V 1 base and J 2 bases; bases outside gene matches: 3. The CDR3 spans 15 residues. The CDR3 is CASSLPGGHTDTQYF. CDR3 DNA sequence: TGCGCCAGCAGCTTGCCAGGGGGCCACACAGATACGCAGTATTTT.

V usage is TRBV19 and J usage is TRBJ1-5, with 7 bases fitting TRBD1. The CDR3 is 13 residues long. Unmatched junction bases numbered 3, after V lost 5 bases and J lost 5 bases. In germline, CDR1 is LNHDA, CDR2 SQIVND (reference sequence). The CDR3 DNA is TGTGCCAGTAGTGGGACAGCGGATCAGCCCCAGCATTTT. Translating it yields CASSGTADQPQHF.

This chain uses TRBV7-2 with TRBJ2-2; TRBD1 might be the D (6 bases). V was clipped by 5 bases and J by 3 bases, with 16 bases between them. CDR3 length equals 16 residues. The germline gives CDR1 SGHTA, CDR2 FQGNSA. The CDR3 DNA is TGTGCCAGCAGCCGATTCCAGGGGACCGACACCGGGGAGCTGTTTTTT. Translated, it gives CASSRFQGTDTGELFF. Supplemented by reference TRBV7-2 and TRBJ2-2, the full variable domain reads GAGVSQSPSNKVTEKGKDVELRCDPISGHTALYWYRQSLGQGLEFLIYFQGNSAPDKSGLPSDRFSAERTGGSVSTLTIQRTQQEDSAVYLCASSRFQGTDTGELFFGEGSRLTVL.

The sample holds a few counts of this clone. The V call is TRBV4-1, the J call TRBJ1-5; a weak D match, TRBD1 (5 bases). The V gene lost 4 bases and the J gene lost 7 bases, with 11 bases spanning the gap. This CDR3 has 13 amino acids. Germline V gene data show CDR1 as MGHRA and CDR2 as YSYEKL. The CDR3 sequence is CASSLQGWQPQHF. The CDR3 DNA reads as TGCGCCAGCAGCCTCCAGGGTTGGCAGCCCCAGCATTTT.

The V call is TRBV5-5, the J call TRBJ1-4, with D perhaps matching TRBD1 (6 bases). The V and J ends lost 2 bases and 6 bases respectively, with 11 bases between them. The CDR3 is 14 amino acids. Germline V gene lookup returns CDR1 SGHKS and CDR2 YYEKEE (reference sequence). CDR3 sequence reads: CASSFTGGDEKLFF. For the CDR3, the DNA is TGTGCCAGCAGCTTCACGGGGGGCGATGAAAAACTGTTTTTT.